The rows below give T cell receptor beta chains drawn from one sample of a study of T-cell reconstitution after alpha-beta-depleted transplantation in children. Each CDR3 protein is one row after TCRdb ran MiXCR on the PCR reads. Of around 200,000 distinct CDR3 sequences in the sample, about 9.5% were seen once. Sequences were derived from PBMCs from the stem cell graft donor, sampled from the stem cell graft. The source of these receptors is a human donor who donated a stem cell graft to a child with acute lymphoblastic leukemia. The CDR3 runs from the conserved cysteine through the conserved F or W. The D gene is left open where the match is weak. Clone sizes are given selectively: once, few, many, or a class where the clone is expanded.

>TRBJ2-3|15|TRBD2|-|TRBV2
CASSVAGGFTDTQYF
TGTGCCAGCAGTGTCGCGGGGGGGTTCACAGATACGCAGTATTTT
>TRBJ1-2|15|-|few|TRBV18
CASSPYQGLAYGYTF
TGTGCCAGCTCACCATACCAGGGTTTGGCCTATGGCTACACCTTC
>TRBJ1-5|13|-|few|TRBV29-1
CSVGGISNQPQHF
TGCAGCGTGGGGGGGATTAGCAATCAGCCCCAGCATTTT
>TRBJ2-1|18|TRBD1|-|TRBV6-2/TRBV6-3
CASSYDLGWGQGRNEQFF
TGTGCCAGCAGTTACGATCTCGGCTGGGGACAGGGGAGAAATGAGCAGTTCTTC
>TRBJ2-7|15|TRBD2|few|TRBV7-9
CASSRLAGESYEQYF
TGTGCCAGCAGCAGACTAGCGGGGGAATCCTACGAGCAGTACTTC
>TRBJ2-7|16|TRBD2|many|TRBV13
CASSLREGAYRYEQYF
TGTGCCAGCAGCCTCCGGGAGGGAGCATACCGCTACGAGCAGTACTTC
>TRBJ1-2|14|-|many|TRBV12-3/TRBV12-4
CASSRPVSNYGYTF
TGTGCCAGCAGTCGGCCGGTCTCTAACTATGGCTACACCTTC
>TRBJ2-4|16|TRBD2|many|TRBV9
CASSVGLAGFKNIQYF
TGTGCCAGCAGCGTAGGACTAGCGGGGTTCAAAAACATTCAGTACTTC
>TRBJ2-3|18|TRBD1|-|TRBV27
CASSLLFPGQEITDTQYF
TGTGCCAGCAGTTTATTATTCCCAGGACAGGAGATCACAGATACGCAGTATTTT
>TRBJ2-5|14|-|-|TRBV20-1
CSAILPAPKETQYF
TGCAGTGCTATTCTTCCAGCCCCAAAAGAGACCCAGTACTTC
>TRBJ2-2|13|-|many|TRBV6-2/TRBV6-3
CASRAQGAGELFF
TGTGCCAGCAGGGCACAGGGTGCCGGGGAGCTGTTTTTT
>TRBJ2-7|14|TRBD1|few|TRBV15
CATSRGRDRGEQYF
TGTGCCACCAGCAGAGGCCGGGACAGGGGCGAGCAGTACTTC
>TRBJ2-6|18|-|-|TRBV5-1
CASSLGPVVVMGANVLTF
TGCGCCAGCAGCTTGGGACCGGTGGTTGTGATGGGGGCCAACGTCCTGACTTTC
>TRBJ1-2|14|-|-|TRBV4-3
CASSQDTIQYGYTF
TGCGCCAGCAGCCAAGATACCATTCAGTATGGCTACACCTTC
>TRBJ1-1|11|-|few|TRBV30
CAWRLGAEAFF
TGTGCCTGGAGGCTCGGAGCCGAAGCTTTCTTT
>TRBJ2-7|16|-|few|TRBV5-6
CASSLLTTESSYEQYF
TGTGCCAGCAGCCTTTTAACGACAGAAAGCTCCTACGAGCAGTACTTC
>TRBJ1-1|11|-|-|TRBV11-2
CATKGNTEAFF
TGTGCCACCAAGGGGAACACTGAAGCTTTCTTT
>TRBJ2-7|15|-|-|TRBV6-1
CASREIQGGVREQYF
TGTGCCAGCAGGGAGATACAGGGGGGGGTACGTGAGCAGTACTTC
>TRBJ1-2|17|-|few|TRBV4-3
CASSPTRVRSGNYGYTF
TGCGCCAGCAGCCCTACAAGGGTCCGGTCGGGAAACTATGGCTACACCTTC
>TRBJ2-7|14|TRBD1|-|TRBV20-1
CSAQTGTATYEQYF
TGCAGTGCTCAAACCGGGACAGCCACCTACGAGCAGTACTTC
>TRBJ1-6|17|TRBD1|few|TRBV25-1
CASSEYQGQGNNSPLHF
TGTGCCAGCAGTGAATACCAGGGACAGGGTAATAATTCACCCCTCCACTTT
>TRBJ2-3|14|TRBD2|-|TRBV29-1
CSVLAGGGTDTQYF
TGCAGCGTTTTAGCGGGGGGCGGGACAGATACGCAGTATTTT
>TRBJ1-5|12|-|-|TRBV7-9
CASSLVDGPQHF
TGTGCCAGCAGCTTGGTCGACGGACCCCAGCATTTT
>TRBJ2-3|14|-|few|TRBV7-2
CASSLLADTDTQYF
TGTGCCAGCAGCTTACTGGCGGACACAGATACGCAGTATTTT
>TRBJ2-7|14|TRBD1|-|TRBV20-1
CSASQGANTYEQYF
TGCAGTGCCAGCCAGGGGGCAAATACCTACGAGCAGTACTTC
>TRBJ1-5|15|-|-|TRBV27
CASRLHQVSNQPQHF
TGTGCCAGCAGACTTCATCAGGTTAGCAATCAGCCCCAGCATTTT
>TRBJ2-7|17|-|many|TRBV10-3
CAISGRVGGSSSYEQYF
TGTGCCATCAGTGGCCGCGTGGGAGGATCAAGCTCCTACGAGCAGTACTTC
>TRBJ2-1|15|TRBD2|-|TRBV9
CASSTLAGAGNEQFF
TGTGCCAGCAGCACCCTAGCGGGGGCGGGCAATGAGCAGTTCTTC
>TRBJ2-7|15|TRBD2|many|TRBV5-5
CASSPGLAGSYEQYF
TGTGCCAGCAGCCCGGGACTAGCGGGCTCATACGAGCAGTACTTC
>TRBJ2-3|16|TRBD2|many|TRBV19
CASSLLAGASTDTQYF
TGTGCCAGTAGTTTACTAGCGGGGGCGAGCACAGATACGCAGTATTTT
>TRBJ2-1|16|TRBD2|-|TRBV27
CASSPDISGGGFEQFF
TGTGCCAGCAGTCCGGATATTAGCGGGGGGGGATTTGAGCAGTTCTTC
>TRBJ1-3|15|-|-|TRBV15
CATSRWDVTGNTIYF
TGTGCCACCAGCAGGTGGGACGTTACTGGAAACACCATATATTTT
>TRBJ2-3|15|-|few|TRBV12-3/TRBV12-4
CASSILGDLADTQYF
TGTGCCAGCAGTATTTTAGGGGACTTAGCAGATACGCAGTATTTT
>TRBJ2-7|15|TRBD1|many|TRBV5-1
CASSGDRDRDHEQYF
TGCGCCAGCAGCGGGGACCGGGACAGGGACCACGAGCAGTACTTC
>TRBJ1-3|13|-|-|TRBV5-1
CASSWNVGNTIYF
TGCGCCAGCAGCTGGAATGTAGGAAACACCATATATTTT
>TRBJ2-2|16|TRBD1|-|TRBV5-1
CASSLGDSPNTGELFF
TGCGCCAGCAGCTTGGGGGACAGCCCGAACACCGGGGAGCTGTTTTTT
>TRBJ1-2|15|-|-|TRBV5-1
CASSDGAQRKGGYTF
TGCGCCAGCAGCGATGGTGCCCAGAGAAAAGGTGGCTACACCTTC
>TRBJ2-3|16|TRBD2|few|TRBV20-1
CSGHAAAGGRTDTQYF
TGCAGTGGGCACGCGGCAGCGGGGGGGCGTACAGATACGCAGTATTTT
>TRBJ2-3|14|TRBD2|many|TRBV12-3/TRBV12-4
CASSIRGGTDTQYF
TGTGCCAGCAGTATCCGGGGGGGCACAGATACGCAGTATTTT
>TRBJ2-7|12|-|few|TRBV27
CASSSRFAEQYF
TGTGCCAGCAGTTCGAGGTTCGCCGAGCAGTACTTC
>TRBJ2-6|12|-|few|TRBV12-3/TRBV12-4
CASSTGANVLTF
TGTGCCAGCAGTACAGGGGCCAACGTCCTGACTTTC
>TRBJ2-7|13|-|many|TRBV15
CATSTIDSYEQYF
TGTGCCACCAGCACTATCGACAGCTACGAGCAGTACTTC
>TRBJ2-3|13|-|many|TRBV5-1
CASSLGQTDTQYF
TGCGCCAGCAGCTTAGGACAGACAGATACGCAGTATTTT
>TRBJ2-1|18|TRBD2|-|TRBV10-3
CAISEGLAGGLGYNEQFF
TGTGCCATCAGTGAAGGACTAGCGGGGGGCTTAGGCTACAATGAGCAGTTCTTC
>TRBJ2-5|14|-|-|TRBV7-9
CASSAETGRETQYF
TGTGCCAGCAGCGCGGAGACAGGGAGGGAGACCCAGTACTTC
>TRBJ2-7|11|-|-|TRBV15
CATSREYEQYF
TGTGCCACCAGTAGAGAGTACGAGCAGTACTTC
>TRBJ2-3|17|TRBD2|-|TRBV6-5
CASSYFASGGSTDTQYF
TGTGCCAGCAGTTACTTTGCTAGCGGGGGCTCCACAGATACGCAGTATTTT